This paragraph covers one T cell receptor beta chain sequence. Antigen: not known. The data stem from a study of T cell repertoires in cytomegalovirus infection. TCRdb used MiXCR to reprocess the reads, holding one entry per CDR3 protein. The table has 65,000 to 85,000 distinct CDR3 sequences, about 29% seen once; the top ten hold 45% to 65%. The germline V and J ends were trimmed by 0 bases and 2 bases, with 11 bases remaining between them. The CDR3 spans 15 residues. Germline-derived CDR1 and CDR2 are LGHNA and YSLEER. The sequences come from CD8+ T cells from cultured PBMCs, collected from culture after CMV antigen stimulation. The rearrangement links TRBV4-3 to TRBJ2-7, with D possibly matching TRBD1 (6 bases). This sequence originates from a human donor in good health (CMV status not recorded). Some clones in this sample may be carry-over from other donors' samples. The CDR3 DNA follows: TGCGCCAGCAGCCAAGATGGGACACCAACCTACGAGCAGTACTTC. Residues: CASSQDGTPTYEQYF.